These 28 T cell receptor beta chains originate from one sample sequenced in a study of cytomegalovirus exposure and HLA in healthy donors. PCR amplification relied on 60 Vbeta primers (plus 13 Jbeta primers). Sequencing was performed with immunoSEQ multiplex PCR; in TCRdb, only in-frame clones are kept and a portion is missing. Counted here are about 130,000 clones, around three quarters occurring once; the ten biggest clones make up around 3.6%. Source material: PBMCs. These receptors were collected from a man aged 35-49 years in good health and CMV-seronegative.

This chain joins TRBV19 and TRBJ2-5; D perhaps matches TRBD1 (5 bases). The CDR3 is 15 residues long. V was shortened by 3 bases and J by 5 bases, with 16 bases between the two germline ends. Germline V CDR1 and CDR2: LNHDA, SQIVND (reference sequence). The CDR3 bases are TGTGCCAGTAGTATGACGGCCCGACAGCTCGAGACCCAGTACTTC. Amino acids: CASSMTARQLETQYF.

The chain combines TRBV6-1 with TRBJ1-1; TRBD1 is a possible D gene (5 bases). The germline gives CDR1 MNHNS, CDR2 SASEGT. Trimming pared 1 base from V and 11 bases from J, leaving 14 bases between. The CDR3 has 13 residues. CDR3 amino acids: CASSEEYRQGAFF. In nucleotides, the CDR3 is TGTGCCAGCAGTGAAGAATACAGGCAGGGCGCTTTCTTT.

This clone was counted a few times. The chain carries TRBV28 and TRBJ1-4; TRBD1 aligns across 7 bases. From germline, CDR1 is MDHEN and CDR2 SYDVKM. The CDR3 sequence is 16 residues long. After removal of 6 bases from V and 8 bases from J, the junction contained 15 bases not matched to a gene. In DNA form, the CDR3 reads TGTGCCAGCAGAAGGGGACAGCCCGGGCTTGGGGAAAAACTGTTTTTT. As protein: CASRRGQPGLGEKLFF. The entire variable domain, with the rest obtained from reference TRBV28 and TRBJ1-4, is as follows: DVKVTQSSRYLVKRTGEKVFLECVQDMDHENMFWYRQDPGLGLRLIYFSYDVKMKEKGDIPEGYSVSREKKERFSLILESASTNQTSMYLCASRRGQPGLGEKLFFGSGTQLSVL.

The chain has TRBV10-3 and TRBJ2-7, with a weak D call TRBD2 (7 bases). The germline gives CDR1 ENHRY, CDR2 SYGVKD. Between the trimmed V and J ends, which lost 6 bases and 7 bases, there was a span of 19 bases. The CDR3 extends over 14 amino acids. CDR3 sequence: CAISPAGAPAEQYF. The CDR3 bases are TGTGCCATCAGCCCCGCGGGGGCCCCGGCGGAGCAGTACTTC.

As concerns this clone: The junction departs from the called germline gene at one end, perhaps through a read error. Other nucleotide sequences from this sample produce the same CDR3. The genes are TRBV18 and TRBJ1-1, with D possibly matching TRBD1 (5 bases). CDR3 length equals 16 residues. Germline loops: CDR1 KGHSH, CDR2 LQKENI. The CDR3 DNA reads TGTGCCAGCTCACCACCGGGGGGGGAGGGGAACACTGAGGCTTTCTTT. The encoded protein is CASSPPGGEGNTEAFF.

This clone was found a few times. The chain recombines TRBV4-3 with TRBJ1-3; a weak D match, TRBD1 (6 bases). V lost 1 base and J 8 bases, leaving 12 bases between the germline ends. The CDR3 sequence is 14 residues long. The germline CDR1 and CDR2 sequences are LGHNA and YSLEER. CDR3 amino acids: CASSQVGGLDTIYF. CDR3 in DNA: TGCGCCAGCAGCCAAGTGGGGGGGCTGGACACCATATATTTT.

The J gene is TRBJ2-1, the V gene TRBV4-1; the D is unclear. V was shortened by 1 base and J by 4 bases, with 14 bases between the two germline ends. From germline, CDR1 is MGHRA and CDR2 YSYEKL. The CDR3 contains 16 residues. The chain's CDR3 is CASSQVRIGMYNEQFF. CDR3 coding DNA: TGCGCCAGCAGCCAAGTGCGGATCGGTATGTACAATGAGCAGTTCTTC.

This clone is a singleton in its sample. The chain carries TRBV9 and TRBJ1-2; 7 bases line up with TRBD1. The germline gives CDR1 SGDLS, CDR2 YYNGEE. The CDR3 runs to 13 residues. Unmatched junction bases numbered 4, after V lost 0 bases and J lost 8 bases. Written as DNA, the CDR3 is TGTGCCAGCAGCGTAGAGGGGGCCCGGGGCTACACCTTC. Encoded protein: CASSVEGARGYTF.

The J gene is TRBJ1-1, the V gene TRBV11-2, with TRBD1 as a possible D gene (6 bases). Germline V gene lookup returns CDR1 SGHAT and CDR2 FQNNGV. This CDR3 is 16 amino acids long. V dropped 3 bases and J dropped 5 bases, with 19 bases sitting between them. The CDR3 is CASSFDRFPSGTEAFF. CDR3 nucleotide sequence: TGTGCCAGCAGCTTCGACAGGTTCCCAAGTGGGACTGAAGCTTTCTTT.

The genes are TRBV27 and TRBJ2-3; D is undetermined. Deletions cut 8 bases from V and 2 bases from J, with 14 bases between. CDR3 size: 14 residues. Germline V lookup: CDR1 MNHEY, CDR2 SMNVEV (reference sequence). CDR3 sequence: CASSVSPNTDTQYF. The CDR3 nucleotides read TGTGCCAGCTCGGTGAGTCCGAACACAGATACGCAGTATTTT.

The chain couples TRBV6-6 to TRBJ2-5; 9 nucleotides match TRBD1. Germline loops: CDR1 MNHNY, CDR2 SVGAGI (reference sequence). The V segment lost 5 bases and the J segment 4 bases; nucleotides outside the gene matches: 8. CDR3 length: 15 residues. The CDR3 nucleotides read TGTGCCAGCAGTAATAACAGGGGGCGTGGAGAGACCCAGTACTTC. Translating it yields CASSNNRGRGETQYF.

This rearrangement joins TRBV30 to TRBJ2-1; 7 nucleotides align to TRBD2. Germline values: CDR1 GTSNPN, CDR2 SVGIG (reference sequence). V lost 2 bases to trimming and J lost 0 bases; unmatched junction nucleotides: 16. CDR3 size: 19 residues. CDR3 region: CAWSKKWGGVESSYNEQFF. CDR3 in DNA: TGTGCCTGGAGTAAGAAGTGGGGGGGAGTCGAAAGCTCCTACAATGAGCAGTTCTTC. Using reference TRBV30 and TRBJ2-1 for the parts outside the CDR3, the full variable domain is SQTIHQWPATLVQPVGSPLSLECTVEGTSNPNLYWYRQAAGRGLQLLFYSVGIGQISSEVPQNLSASRPQDRQFILSSKKLLLSDSGFYLCAWSKKWGGVESSYNEQFFGPGTRLTVL.

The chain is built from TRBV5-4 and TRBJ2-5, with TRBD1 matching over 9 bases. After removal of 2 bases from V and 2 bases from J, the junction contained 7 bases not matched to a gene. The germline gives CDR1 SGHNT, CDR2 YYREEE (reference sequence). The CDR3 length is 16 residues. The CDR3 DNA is TGTGCCAGCAGCTTTAGACAGGGGGTATCGCAAGAGACCCAGTACTTC. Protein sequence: CASSFRQGVSQETQYF.

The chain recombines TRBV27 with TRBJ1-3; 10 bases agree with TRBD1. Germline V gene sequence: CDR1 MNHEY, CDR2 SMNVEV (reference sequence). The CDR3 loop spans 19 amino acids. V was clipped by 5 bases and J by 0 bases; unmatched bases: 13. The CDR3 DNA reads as TGTGCCAGCAGTCCAGGGGACAGGGGAGGCCGTCCCTCTGGAAACACCATATATTTT. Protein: CASSPGDRGGRPSGNTIYF.

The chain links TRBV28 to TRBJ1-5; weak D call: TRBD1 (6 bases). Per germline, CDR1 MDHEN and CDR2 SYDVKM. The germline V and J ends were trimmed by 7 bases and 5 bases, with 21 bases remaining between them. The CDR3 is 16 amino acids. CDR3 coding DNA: TGTGCCAGCACCGCAAGGGGGGGGCGGGAGGATCAGCCCCAGCATTTT. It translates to CASTARGGREDQPQHF.

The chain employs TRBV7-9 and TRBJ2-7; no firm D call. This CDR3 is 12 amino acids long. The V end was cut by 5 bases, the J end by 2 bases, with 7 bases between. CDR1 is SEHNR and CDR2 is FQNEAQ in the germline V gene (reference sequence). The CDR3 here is CASSTHTYEQYF. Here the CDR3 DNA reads TGTGCCAGCAGCACTCATACCTACGAGCAGTACTTC.

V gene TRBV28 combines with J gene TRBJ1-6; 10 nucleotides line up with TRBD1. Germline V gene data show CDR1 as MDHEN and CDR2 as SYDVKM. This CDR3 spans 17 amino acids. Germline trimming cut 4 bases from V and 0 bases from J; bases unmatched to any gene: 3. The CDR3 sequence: CASSSGQGSSYNSPLHF. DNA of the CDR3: TGTGCCAGCAGTTCGGGACAGGGGAGCTCCTATAATTCACCCCTCCACTTT. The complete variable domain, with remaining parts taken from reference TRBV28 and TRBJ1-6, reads DVKVTQSSRYLVKRTGEKVFLECVQDMDHENMFWYRQDPGLGLRLIYFSYDVKMKEKGDIPEGYSVSREKKERFSLILESASTNQTSMYLCASSSGQGSSYNSPLHFGNGTRLTVT.

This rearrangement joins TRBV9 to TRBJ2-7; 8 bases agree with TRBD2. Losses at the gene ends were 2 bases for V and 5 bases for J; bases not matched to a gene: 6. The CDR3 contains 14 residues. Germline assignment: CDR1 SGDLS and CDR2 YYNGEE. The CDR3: CASSVRTGGDEQYF. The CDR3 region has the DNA TGTGCCAGCAGCGTGAGGACGGGAGGGGACGAGCAGTACTTC. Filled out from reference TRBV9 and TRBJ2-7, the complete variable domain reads DSGVTQTPKHLITATGQRVTLRCSPRSGDLSVYWYQQSLDQGLQFLIQYYNGEERAKGNILERFSAQQFPDLHSELNLSSLELGDSALYFCASSVRTGGDEQYFGPGTRLTVT.

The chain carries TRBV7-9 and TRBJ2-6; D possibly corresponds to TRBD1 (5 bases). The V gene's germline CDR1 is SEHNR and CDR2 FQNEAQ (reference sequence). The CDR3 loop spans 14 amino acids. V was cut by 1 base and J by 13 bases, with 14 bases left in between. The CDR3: CASSLVQEPRVLTF. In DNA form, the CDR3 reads TGTGCCAGCAGCTTAGTACAGGAACCTAGAGTCCTGACTTTC.

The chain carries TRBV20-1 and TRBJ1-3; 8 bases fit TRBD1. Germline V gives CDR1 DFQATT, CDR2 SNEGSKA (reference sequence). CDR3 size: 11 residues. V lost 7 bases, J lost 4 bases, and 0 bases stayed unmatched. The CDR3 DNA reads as TGCAGTGGGACAGGGGGAAACACCATATATTTT. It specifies CSGTGGNTIYF.

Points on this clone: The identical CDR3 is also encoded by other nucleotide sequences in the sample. The CDR3 DNA sequence: TGCGCCAGCAGCTTGGGGGCTTCGAACACCGGGGAGCTGTTTTTT. Translated, it gives CASSLGASNTGELFF. The chain couples TRBV5-1 to TRBJ2-2; D remains ambiguous. Germline V gene sequence: CDR1 SGHRS, CDR2 YFSETQ. Trimming pared 0 bases from V and 0 bases from J, leaving 6 bases between. This CDR3 contains 15 residues.

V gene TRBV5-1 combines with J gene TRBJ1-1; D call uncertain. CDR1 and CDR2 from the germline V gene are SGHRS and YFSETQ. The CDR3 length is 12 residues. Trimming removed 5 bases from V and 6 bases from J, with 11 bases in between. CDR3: CASSGLSSEAFF. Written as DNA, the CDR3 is TGCGCCAGCAGTGGGCTCTCATCTGAAGCTTTCTTT.

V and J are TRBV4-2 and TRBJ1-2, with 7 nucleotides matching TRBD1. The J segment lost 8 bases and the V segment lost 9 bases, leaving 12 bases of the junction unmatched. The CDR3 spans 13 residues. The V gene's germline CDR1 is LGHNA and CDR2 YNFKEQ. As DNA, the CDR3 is TGTGCCAGTGGGGACAGCCGTCATAGGGGCTACACCTTC. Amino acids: CASGDSRHRGYTF.

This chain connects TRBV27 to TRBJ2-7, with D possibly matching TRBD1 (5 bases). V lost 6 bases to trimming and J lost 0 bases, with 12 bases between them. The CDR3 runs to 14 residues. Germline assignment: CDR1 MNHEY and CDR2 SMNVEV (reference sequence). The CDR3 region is CASSPTGSSYEQYF. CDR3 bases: TGTGCCAGCAGCCCTACAGGCAGCTCCTACGAGCAGTACTTC.

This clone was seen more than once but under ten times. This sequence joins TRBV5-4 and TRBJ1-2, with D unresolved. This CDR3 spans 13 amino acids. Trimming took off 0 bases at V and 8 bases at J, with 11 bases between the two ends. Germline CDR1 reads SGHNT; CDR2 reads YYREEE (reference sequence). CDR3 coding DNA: TGTGCCAGCAGCTTGGCCCCCGGCGGAGGCTACACCTTC. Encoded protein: CASSLAPGGGYTF.

The CDR3 region has the DNA TGTGCCAGCAGCTTAAGGGACACCTCCTACGAGCAGTACTTC. Translation gives CASSLRDTSYEQYF. J is TRBJ2-5 and V is TRBV5-4; D might be TRBD1 (6 bases). The J call may be wrong; the DNA end is better matched by TRBJ2-7. Germline V gene sequence: CDR1 SGHNT, CDR2 YYREEE (reference sequence). The CDR3 sequence is 14 residues long.

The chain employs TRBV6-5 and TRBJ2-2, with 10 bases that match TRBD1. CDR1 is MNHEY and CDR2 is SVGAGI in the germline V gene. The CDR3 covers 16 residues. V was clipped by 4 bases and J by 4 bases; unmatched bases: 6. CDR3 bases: TGTGCCAGCAGTTCGCGACAGGGGGCGAGCACCGGGGAGCTGTTTTTT. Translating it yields CASSSRQGASTGELFF.

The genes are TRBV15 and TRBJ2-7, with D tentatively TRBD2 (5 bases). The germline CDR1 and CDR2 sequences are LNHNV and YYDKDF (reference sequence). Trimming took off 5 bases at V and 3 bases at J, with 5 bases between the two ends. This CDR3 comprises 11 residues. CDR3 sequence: CATSGSYEQYF. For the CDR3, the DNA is TGTGCCACCAGCGGGAGCTACGAGCAGTACTTC.